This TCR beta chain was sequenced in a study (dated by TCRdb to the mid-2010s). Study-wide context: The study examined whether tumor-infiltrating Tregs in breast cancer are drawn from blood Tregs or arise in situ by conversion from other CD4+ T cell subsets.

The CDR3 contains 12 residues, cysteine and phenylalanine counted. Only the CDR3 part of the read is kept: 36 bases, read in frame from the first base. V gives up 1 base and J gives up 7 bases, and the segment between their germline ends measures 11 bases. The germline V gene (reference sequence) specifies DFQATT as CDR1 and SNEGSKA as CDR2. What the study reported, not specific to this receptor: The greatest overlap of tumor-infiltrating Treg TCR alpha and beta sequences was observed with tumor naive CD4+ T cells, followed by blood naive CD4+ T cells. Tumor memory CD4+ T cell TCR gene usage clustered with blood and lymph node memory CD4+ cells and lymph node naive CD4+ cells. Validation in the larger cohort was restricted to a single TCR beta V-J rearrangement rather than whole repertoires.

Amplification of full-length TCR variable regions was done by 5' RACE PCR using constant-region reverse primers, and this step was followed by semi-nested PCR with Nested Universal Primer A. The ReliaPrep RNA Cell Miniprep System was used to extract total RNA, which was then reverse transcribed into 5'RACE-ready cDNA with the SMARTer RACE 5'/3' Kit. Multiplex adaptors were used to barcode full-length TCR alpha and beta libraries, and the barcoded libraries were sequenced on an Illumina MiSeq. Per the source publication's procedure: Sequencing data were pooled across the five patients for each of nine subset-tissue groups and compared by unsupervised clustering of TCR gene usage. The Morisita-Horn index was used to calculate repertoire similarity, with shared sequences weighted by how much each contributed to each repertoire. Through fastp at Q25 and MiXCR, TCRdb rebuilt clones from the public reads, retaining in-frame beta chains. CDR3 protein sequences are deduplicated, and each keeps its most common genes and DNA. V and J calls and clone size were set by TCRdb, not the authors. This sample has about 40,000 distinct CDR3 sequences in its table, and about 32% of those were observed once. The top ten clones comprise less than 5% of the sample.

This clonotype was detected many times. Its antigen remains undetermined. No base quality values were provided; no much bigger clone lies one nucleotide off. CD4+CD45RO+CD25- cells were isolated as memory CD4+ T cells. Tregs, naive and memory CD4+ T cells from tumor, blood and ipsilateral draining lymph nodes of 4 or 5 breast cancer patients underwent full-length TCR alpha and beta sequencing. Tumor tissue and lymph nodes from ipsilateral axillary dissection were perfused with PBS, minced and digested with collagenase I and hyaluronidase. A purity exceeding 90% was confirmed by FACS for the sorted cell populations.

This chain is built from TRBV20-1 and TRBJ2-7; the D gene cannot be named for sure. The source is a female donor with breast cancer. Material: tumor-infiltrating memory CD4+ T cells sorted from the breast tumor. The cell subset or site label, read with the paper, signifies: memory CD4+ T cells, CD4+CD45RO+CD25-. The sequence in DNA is TGCAGTGCTAGAGGCTCCCCTGTAGAGCAGTACTTC. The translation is CSARGSPVEQYF.